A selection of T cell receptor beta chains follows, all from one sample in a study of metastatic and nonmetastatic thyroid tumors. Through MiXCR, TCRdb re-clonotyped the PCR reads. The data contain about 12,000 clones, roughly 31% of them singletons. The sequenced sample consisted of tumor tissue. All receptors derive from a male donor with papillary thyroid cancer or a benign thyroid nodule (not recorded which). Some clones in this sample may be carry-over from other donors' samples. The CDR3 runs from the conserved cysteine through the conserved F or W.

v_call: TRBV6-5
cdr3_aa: CASRYSTGEAFF

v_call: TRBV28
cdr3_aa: CASSFQMGTQPQHF

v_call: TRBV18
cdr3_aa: CASSPLSPGQGAAFF

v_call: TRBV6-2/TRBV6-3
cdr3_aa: CASSYRRATQIAEAFF

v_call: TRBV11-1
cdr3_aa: CASSPSGQGAWTDTQYF

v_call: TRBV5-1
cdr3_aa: CASSQGYGYTF

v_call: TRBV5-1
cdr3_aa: CASSLVQGHPYEQYF

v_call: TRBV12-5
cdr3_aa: CASGPRNGGLFF

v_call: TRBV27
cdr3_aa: CASSTIQGQVFRRNTEAFF

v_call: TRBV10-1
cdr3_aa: CASSESVAGRGGTEAFF

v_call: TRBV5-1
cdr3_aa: CASSLVVGGYEQYF

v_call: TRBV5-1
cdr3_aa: CASSEAALSTDTQYF

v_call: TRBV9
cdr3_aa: CASSASPRGTEAFF

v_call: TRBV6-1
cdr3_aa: CASSEALRIEAFF

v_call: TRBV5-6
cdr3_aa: CASTSLNNEQFF

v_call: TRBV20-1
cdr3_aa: CSARDEDGADGSGEHFF

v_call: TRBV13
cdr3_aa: CASSLKGQGSTNEKLFF

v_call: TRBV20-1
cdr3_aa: CSALRTSGSRGEQFF

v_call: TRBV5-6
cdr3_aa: CASSLSWDSYEQYF

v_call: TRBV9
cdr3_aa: CASSPWDRATSGANVLTF

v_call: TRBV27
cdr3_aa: CASSLSAGPYEQYF

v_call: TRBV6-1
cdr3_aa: CASGTGTGNEKLFF

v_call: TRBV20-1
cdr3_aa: CSAGDTDTQYF

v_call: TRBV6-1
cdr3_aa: CASGRKENTEAFF

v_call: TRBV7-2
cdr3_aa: CASSQTSGVYEQYF

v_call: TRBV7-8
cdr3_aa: CASSTTDYSYPPQHF

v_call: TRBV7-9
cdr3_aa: CASRPGQSNTGELFF

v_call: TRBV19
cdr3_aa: CASSRQPGNEQFF

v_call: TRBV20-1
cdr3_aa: CSARGQELTEKLFF

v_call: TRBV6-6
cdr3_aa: CASSYSYRGGSGNTIYF

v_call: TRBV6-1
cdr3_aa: CASSWEQGYTGELFF

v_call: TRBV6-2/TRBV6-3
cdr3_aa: CASRGFNEETQYF